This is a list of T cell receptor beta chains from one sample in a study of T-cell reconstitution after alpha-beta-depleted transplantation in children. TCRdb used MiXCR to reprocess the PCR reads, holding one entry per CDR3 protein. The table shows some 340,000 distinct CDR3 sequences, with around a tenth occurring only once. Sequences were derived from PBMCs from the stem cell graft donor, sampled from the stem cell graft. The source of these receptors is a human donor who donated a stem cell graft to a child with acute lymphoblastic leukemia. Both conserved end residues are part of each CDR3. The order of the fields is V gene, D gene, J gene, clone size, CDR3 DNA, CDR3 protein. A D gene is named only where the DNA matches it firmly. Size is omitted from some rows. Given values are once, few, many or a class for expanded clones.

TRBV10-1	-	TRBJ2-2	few	TGCGCCAGCAGTGAAGGATGGGGGGCGAACACCGGGGAGCTGTTTTTT	CASSEGWGANTGELFF
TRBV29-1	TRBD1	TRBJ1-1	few	TGCAGCGTTCAACACAGGGGTACTGAAGCTTTCTTT	CSVQHRGTEAFF
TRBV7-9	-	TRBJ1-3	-	TGTGCCAGCAGCGAGGGGGGAAACACCATATATTTT	CASSEGGNTIYF
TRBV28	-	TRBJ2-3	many	TGTGCCAGCATCGGGTGGGTTAGCGCCTCTAGCACAGATACGCAGTATTTT	CASIGWVSASSTDTQYF
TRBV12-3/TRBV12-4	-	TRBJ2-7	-	TGTGCCAGCAGTCCTGGGGACGAGCAGTACTTC	CASSPGDEQYF
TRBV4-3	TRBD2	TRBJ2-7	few	TGCGCCAGCAGCCAAGAATGTAGGACTAGCGGGCCCCTATACGAGCAGTACTTC	CASSQECRTSGPLYEQYF
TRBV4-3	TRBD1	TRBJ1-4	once	TGCGCCAGCAGCCAAGAGTGGGGACAGGGCGTCGGTAATGAAAAACTGTTTTTT	CASSQEWGQGVGNEKLFF
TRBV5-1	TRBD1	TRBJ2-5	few	TGCGCCAGCAGCCCGGGACAGGGGGCGAAGTCCCGGGAGACCCAGTACTTC	CASSPGQGAKSRETQYF
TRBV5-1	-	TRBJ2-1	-	TGCGCCAGCAGCTTGAGGGCGGGGCGGTACGACAATGAGCAGTTCTTC	CASSLRAGRYDNEQFF
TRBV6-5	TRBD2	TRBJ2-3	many	TGTGCCAGCAGTTACATGTGGGCGGGAGCTGCAGATACGCAGTATTTT	CASSYMWAGAADTQYF
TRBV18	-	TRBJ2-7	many	TGTGCCAGCTCACCACCACAGGGCTACGAGCAGTACTTC	CASSPPQGYEQYF
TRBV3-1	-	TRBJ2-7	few	TGTGCCAGCAGCCGGGTGGGGATTGGGGCCTACGAGCAGTACTTC	CASSRVGIGAYEQYF
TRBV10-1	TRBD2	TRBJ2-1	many	TGCGCCAGCAGTGAGTCTTACGGGAGGGATGAGCAGTTCTTC	CASSESYGRDEQFF
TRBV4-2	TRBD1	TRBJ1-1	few	TGTGCCAGCAGCCAAGAGTCAGGGGGGAAAGCTTTCTTT	CASSQESGGKAFF
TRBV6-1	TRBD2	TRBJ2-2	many	TGTGCCAGCAGAGCGCCCTGGAGCGGGAGGGCCCGGGGCGGGGAGCTGTTTTTT	CASRAPWSGRARGGELFF
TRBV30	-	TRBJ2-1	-	TGTGCCTGGACCGGGACGGCGAACTACAATGAGCAGTTCTTC	CAWTGTANYNEQFF
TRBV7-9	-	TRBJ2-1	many	TGTGCCAGCAGCCCCAGCGCCAGCGGTGAGCAGTTCTTC	CASSPSASGEQFF
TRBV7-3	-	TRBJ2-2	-	TGTGCCAGCAGCTTCACAGGCCACACCGGGGAGCTGTTTTTT	CASSFTGHTGELFF
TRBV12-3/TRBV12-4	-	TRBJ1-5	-	TGTGCCAGCAGTTTAAGAGGGTATGGCAATCAGCCCCAGCATTTT	CASSLRGYGNQPQHF
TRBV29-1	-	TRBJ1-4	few	TGCAGCGGAGGAACCAGGCATGAAAAACTGTTTTTT	CSGGTRHEKLFF
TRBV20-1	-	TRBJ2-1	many	TGCAGTGCCCAGTCTAGCTACAATGAGCAGTTCTTC	CSAQSSYNEQFF
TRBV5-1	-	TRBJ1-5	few	TGCGCCAGCAGCTTGGTATCGGGCAGGGACCAGCCCCAGCATTTT	CASSLVSGRDQPQHF
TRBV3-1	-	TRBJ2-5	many	TGTGCCAGCAGCCACGGGACCTCCCAAGAGACCCAGTACTTC	CASSHGTSQETQYF
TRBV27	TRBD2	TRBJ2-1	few	TGTGCCAGCAGTTTGAGGCTAGCGGGGTTCAATGAGCAGTTCTTC	CASSLRLAGFNEQFF
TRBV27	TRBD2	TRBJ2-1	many	TGTGCCAGCAACCAAAGAAACGGACTAGCGGATAGTGAGCAGTTCTTC	CASNQRNGLADSEQFF
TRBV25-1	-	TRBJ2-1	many	TGTGCCAGCAGCAGGTTGGGTTCGAATGAGCAGTTCTTC	CASSRLGSNEQFF
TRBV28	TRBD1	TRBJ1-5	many	TGTGCCAGCAGTTTATATTTGGCAGGGGGCGATCAGCCCCAGCATTTT	CASSLYLAGGDQPQHF
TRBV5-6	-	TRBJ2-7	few	TGTGCCAGCAGCTTGGGGGACAGATGGGAGGAGAACGAGCAGTACTTC	CASSLGDRWEENEQYF
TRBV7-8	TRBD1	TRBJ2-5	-	TGTGCCAGCAGCCTAGACAGGGCCCAAGAGACCCAGTACTTC	CASSLDRAQETQYF
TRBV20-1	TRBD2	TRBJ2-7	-	TGCAGTGCTAGAGCCCAGACTAGCGGGAGGAGTCCCTACGAGCAGTACTTC	CSARAQTSGRSPYEQYF
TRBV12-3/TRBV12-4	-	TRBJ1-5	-	TGTGCCAGCACCGAGGATGCCATTCAGCCCCAGCATTTT	CASTEDAIQPQHF
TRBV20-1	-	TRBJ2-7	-	TGCAGTGCTCGACCTAGGACTGGCCGGGTCTACGAGCAGTACTTC	CSARPRTGRVYEQYF
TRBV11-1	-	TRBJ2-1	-	TGTGCCAGCAGCTTAAGGCCACTCCGCGCGAGAGTTGGATACAATGAGCAGTTCTTC	CASSLRPLRARVGYNEQFF
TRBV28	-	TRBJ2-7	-	TGTGCCAGCAGTTTAGCGGGATTCCCCTACGAGCAGTACTTC	CASSLAGFPYEQYF
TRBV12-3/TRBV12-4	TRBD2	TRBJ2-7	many	TGTGCCAGCAGTCCCCGGGGGGACGAGCAGTACTTC	CASSPRGDEQYF
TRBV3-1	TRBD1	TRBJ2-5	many	TGTGCCAGCAGCCAGACGGGACAGCAAGAGACCCAGTACTTC	CASSQTGQQETQYF
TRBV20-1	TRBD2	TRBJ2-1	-	TGCAGTGCTATAGTGAGCGGGAGAAGGAATGAGCAGTTCTTC	CSAIVSGRRNEQFF
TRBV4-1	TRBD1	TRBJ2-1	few	TGCGCCAGCAGCCAAGTCCATGGGGCTGGGGGACAGAGAAGCTACAATGAGCAGTTCTTC	CASSQVHGAGGQRSYNEQFF
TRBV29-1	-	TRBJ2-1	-	TGCAGCGTTTCAGAGAATGAGCAGTTCTTC	CSVSENEQFF
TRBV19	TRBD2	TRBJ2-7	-	TGTGCCAGTAGCTTCCCTTGGACTAGCGGGATCTACGAGCAGTACTTC	CASSFPWTSGIYEQYF
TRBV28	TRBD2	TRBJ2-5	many	TGTGCCAGCAGCACTAGCGGAGTACAAGAGACCCAGTACTTC	CASSTSGVQETQYF
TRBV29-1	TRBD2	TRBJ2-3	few	TGCAGCGTTGAAGGGGCTGTGGCTAGCGGGTTTAGCACAGATACGCAGTATTTT	CSVEGAVASGFSTDTQYF
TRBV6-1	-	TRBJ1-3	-	TGTGCCAGCAGGAACGTGGGGTCGGAACGCTCTGGAAACACCATATATTTT	CASRNVGSERSGNTIYF
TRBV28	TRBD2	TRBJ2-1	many	TGTGCCAGCAGGCCCACAAGCGGGGCCTACAATGAGCAGTTCTTC	CASRPTSGAYNEQFF
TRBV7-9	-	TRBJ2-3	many	TGTGCCAGCAGCTCCCAAGGAGCGATGACAGATACGCAGTATTTT	CASSSQGAMTDTQYF